The sequence of this TCR beta chain was determined in a study of T cells in tumors after PD-1 blockade. Overall study context: Each patient got pembrolizumab 200 mg every 3 weeks or cemiplimab 350 mg every 2 weeks. Some patients also took daily vismodegib 150 mg during anti-PD-1 treatment.

Assay used: immunoSEQ multiplex PCR; TCRdb lists only in-frame clones, some missing. The sample lists 11,000 to 15,000 clones; around four fifths were seen once. The V gene's germline CDR1 is SNHLY and CDR2 FYNNEI. J gave up 5 bases and V 6 bases, and 10 bases lay outside the gene matches. The CDR3 spans 14 residues. Sequences were derived from PBMCs, sampled after anti-PD-1 treatment. This clonotype was sampled from a human donor with basal cell carcinoma. The chain employs TRBV2 and TRBJ2-7; 7 bases align to TRBD1. The CDR3, as DNA: TGTGCCAGCAGGTACTTAGGACAGGTAGACGAGCAGTACTTC. Translation gives CASRYLGQVDEQYF.